These 4 T cell receptor beta chains were sequenced from one sample in a study of response to subunit inactivated influenza vaccine. MiXCR, run by TCRdb on the RT-PCR reads, gives a single entry per CDR3 protein. Among roughly 500,000 distinct CDR3 sequences listed, 15% to 20% were seen once. The material was CD4+ T cells sorted from PBMCs, obtained less than 25 months after vaccination. These receptors were taken from a man aged 45 to 70 who received an inactivated influenza vaccine.

This clonotype has only a few counts. The chain combines TRBV20-1 with TRBJ2-5; 10 positions agree with TRBD1. The germline CDR1 and CDR2 sequences are DFQATT and SNEGSKA (reference sequence). Losses at the gene ends were 4 bases for V and 4 bases for J; bases not matched to a gene: 6. The length of the CDR3 is 14 residues. DNA for the CDR3: TGCAGTGCTACAGGACAGGGGGGGCGAGAGACCCAGTACTTC. This codes for CSATGQGGRETQYF.

This clonotype was counted a few times. The CDR3 here is CASSYRTSHYEQYF. CDR3 sequence (DNA): TGTGCCAGCAGTTACCGGACTAGCCATTACGAGCAGTACTTC. The chain has TRBV6-5 and TRBJ2-7, with 8 bases that match TRBD2. With 2 bases clipped from V and 4 bases from J, the junction kept 4 bases outside the gene matches. The CDR3 totals 14 residues. Germline CDR1 MNHEY, CDR2 SVGAGI.

This clonotype was seen a few times. CDR3 sequence (DNA): TGTGCCAGCACCCCGTCCCGGGCCCAAAACATTCAGTACTTC. Its translation is CASTPSRAQNIQYF. The rearrangement uses TRBV12-3 or TRBV12-4 and TRBJ2-4; D remains ambiguous. The V end was cut by 7 bases, the J end by 5 bases, with 15 bases between. The CDR3 is 14 residues long.

The chain employs TRBV12-3 or TRBV12-4 and TRBJ2-7; 16 bases agree with TRBD2. Trimming cost V 6 bases and J 3 bases; bases outside gene matches: 11. There are 18 residues in the CDR3. CDR3 coding DNA: TGTGCCAGCAGGGGACTAGCGGGAGGGCCTCACGGTTTCTACGAGCAGTACTTC. Protein: CASRGLAGGPHGFYEQYF.